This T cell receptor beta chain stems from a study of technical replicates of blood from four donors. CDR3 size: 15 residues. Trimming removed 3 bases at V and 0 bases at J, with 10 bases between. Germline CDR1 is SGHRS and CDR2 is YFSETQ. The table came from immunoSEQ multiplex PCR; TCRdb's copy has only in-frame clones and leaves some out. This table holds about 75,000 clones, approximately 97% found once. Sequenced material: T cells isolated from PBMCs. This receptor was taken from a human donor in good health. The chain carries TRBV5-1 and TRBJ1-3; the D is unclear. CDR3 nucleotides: TGCGCCAGCAGCTCAGATTCGGGCTCTGGAAACACCATATATTTT. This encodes CASSSDSGSGNTIYF.